The 31 T cell receptor beta chains listed next were all sequenced from one sample in a study of cytomegalovirus exposure and HLA in healthy donors. Researchers ran the PCR with 60 Vbeta and 13 Jbeta primers. The data were produced by immunoSEQ multiplex PCR, yet TCRdb's version contains in-frame clones alone and is incomplete. The sample comprises more than 85,000 clones, roughly 70% of which are singletons, and approximately 4.3% rests with the top ten. The sample was PBMCs. The receptor set was obtained from a woman between 18 and 30 years old in good health and CMV-seropositive.

This chain connects TRBV2 to TRBJ2-1, with D unclear. Germline V CDR1 and CDR2: SNHLY, FYNNEI. V shed 3 bases and J shed 0 bases, with 9 bases lying between them. The CDR3 length is 15 residues. The CDR3 DNA sequence: TGTGCCAGCAGTGAGATCGGTAGCTCCTACAATGAGCAGTTCTTC. Translated: CASSEIGSSYNEQFF. The complete variable domain, with remaining parts taken from reference TRBV2 and TRBJ2-1, reads EPEVTQTPSHQVTQMGQEVILRCVPISNHLYFYWYRQILGQKVEFLVSFYNNEISEKSEIFDDQFSVERPDGSNFTLKIRSTKLEDSAMYFCASSEIGSSYNEQFFGPGTRLTVL.

This chain uses TRBV7-9 with TRBJ1-1; no definite D call. V was shortened by 7 bases and J by 3 bases, with 12 bases between the two germline ends. The CDR3 totals 13 residues. Germline V gene sequence: CDR1 SEHNR, CDR2 FQNEAQ (reference sequence). The CDR3 DNA sequence: TGTGCCAGCACCCCCGTCGGGTACACTGAAGCTTTCTTT. Translated: CASTPVGYTEAFF.

Comment on this clone: Relative to the germline gene, one junction end is altered; a read error may explain this. The genes are TRBV5-4 and TRBJ2-3; 12 nucleotides align to TRBD2. Per germline, CDR1 SGHNT and CDR2 YYREEE (reference sequence). The CDR3 runs 14 residues. The CDR3 protein is CASSSRLAGDAQYF. The CDR3 nucleotides are TGTGCCAGCAGCTCCCGACTAGCGGGAGATGCGCAGTATTTT.

The chain's CDR3 is CASKSVNEQFF. The DNA of the CDR3 is TGCGCCAGCAAGTCGGTTAATGAGCAGTTCTTC. V is TRBV10-2 and J is TRBJ2-1; no definite D call. V was clipped by 7 bases and J by 7 bases, with 8 bases between them. This CDR3 has 11 amino acids. CDR1 and CDR2 from the germline V gene are WSHSY and SAAADI.

This clone was observed a few times. V gene TRBV28 combines with J gene TRBJ1-1; D call uncertain. This CDR3 contains 12 residues. V lost 4 bases to trimming and J lost 6 bases, with 9 bases between them. Germline-derived CDR1 and CDR2 are MDHEN and SYDVKM. CDR3 DNA: TGTGCCAGCAGTTGGAGGGTTGCTGAAGCTTTCTTT. Its translation: CASSWRVAEAFF.

The CDR3: CSVEATGTGSRNEQFF. The CDR3 DNA follows: TGCAGCGTTGAAGCGACCGGGACAGGGTCCAGGAATGAGCAGTTCTTC. V and J are TRBV29-1 and TRBJ2-1; 9 positions match TRBD1. CDR1 SQVTM and CDR2 ANQGSEA come from the germline V gene. This CDR3 comprises 16 residues. The V segment lost 1 base and the J segment 7 bases; nucleotides outside the gene matches: 11.

The J gene is TRBJ2-1, the V gene TRBV7-6; D is unresolved. V dropped 1 base and J dropped 0 bases, with 16 bases sitting between them. CDR3 length: 18 residues. Germline lookup yields CDR1 SGHVS and CDR2 FNYEAQ. The CDR3 DNA follows: TGTGCCAGCAGCTTAGAGTCCCTTCAGCTAGGCTCCTACAATGAGCAGTTCTTC. Translation: CASSLESLQLGSYNEQFF.

V usage is TRBV19 and J usage is TRBJ2-1; TRBD2 agrees at 11 bases. The CDR3 spans 19 residues. Losses at the gene ends were 0 bases for V and 3 bases for J; bases not matched to a gene: 10. The germline V gene has CDR1 LNHDA and CDR2 SQIVND (reference sequence). The CDR3 nucleotides read TGTGCCAGTAGTATAGAGGGCTTAGCGGGAGGGCCGGGCTACAATGAGCAGTTCTTC. Translating it yields CASSIEGLAGGPGYNEQFF.

The V and J genes are TRBV13 and TRBJ2-7; TRBD2 matches 13 bases. V lost 4 bases, J lost 6 bases, and 6 bases stayed unmatched. CDR1 is PRHDT, CDR2 FYEKMQ, per germline (reference sequence). This CDR3 has 15 residues. CDR3 residues: CASSSRTSGSSEQYF. The CDR3 bases are TGTGCCAGCAGCTCAAGGACTAGCGGGAGTAGCGAGCAGTACTTC.

Worth noting for this clone: The germline gene is not matched at one end of the junction; a read error may be the cause. V usage is TRBV4-3 and J usage is TRBJ2-1; 9 nucleotides agree with TRBD2. The CDR3 is 17 amino acids. The germline V gene has CDR1 LGHNA and CDR2 YSLEER. CDR3 DNA: TGCGCCAGCAGCCACCAATTACTAGCGGGCTCCCACAATGAGCAGTTCTTC. Translating it yields CASSHQLLAGSHNEQFF.

The chain employs TRBV5-6 and TRBJ2-5; 10 bases agree with TRBD2. This CDR3 is 15 amino acids long. Trimming removed 0 bases from V and 5 bases from J; junction bases left unmatched: 4. Germline CDR1 and CDR2: SGHDT and YYEEEE. CDR3: CASSLVLAGTETQYF. The CDR3 bases are TGTGCCAGCAGCTTGGTACTAGCGGGAACTGAGACCCAGTACTTC.

The chain carries TRBV10-3 and TRBJ2-1; possibly TRBD2 for D (5 bases). Germline V lookup: CDR1 ENHRY, CDR2 SYGVKD. Trimming left V 0 bases short and J 7 bases short, with 13 bases between. CDR3 size: 15 residues. The CDR3 DNA follows: TGTGCCATCAGTGAGTCAGTGGGAGTGGGAAATGAGCAGTTCTTC. It translates to CAISESVGVGNEQFF.

The gene calls are TRBV28 and TRBJ1-1; the D gene is possibly TRBD1 (5 bases). Germline assignment: CDR1 MDHEN and CDR2 SYDVKM. V was pared by 6 bases and J by 0 bases, with 8 bases between. The CDR3 spans 13 residues. The CDR3 DNA reads as TGTGCCAGCAGGCAAGGGGTGAACACTGAAGCTTTCTTT. Its protein product is CASRQGVNTEAFF.

V usage is TRBV5-1 and J usage is TRBJ2-5; 7 bases line up with TRBD2. This CDR3 spans 16 amino acids. The V segment lost 0 bases and the J segment 3 bases; nucleotides outside the gene matches: 8. Germline values: CDR1 SGHRS, CDR2 YFSETQ. CDR3 nucleotide sequence: TGCGCCAGCAGCTTGGGGCCGGGAGGAAAGAAAGAGACCCAGTACTTC. Translating gives CASSLGPGGKKETQYF.

V and J are TRBV10-3 and TRBJ2-1, with 9 bases identical to TRBD2. J gave up 2 bases and V 4 bases, and 6 bases lay outside the gene matches. The CDR3 is made up of 16 amino acids. Germline CDR1 is ENHRY and CDR2 is SYGVKD. The CDR3 loop is CAISGPPSGTYNEQFF. CDR3 coding DNA: TGTGCCATCAGTGGGCCGCCTAGCGGGACCTACAATGAGCAGTTCTTC.

The gene calls are TRBV6-4 and TRBJ2-2; maybe TRBD1 (6 bases). Deletions cut 7 bases from V and 5 bases from J, with 11 bases between. Germline CDR1 is MRHNA and CDR2 is SNTAGT. The CDR3 consists of 13 residues. The CDR3 bases are TGTGCCAGCAACCCGACAGGAACCGGGGAGCTGTTTTTT. Translation gives CASNPTGTGELFF.

This sequence joins TRBV18 and TRBJ2-3, with no clear D. Trimming left V 2 bases short and J 10 bases short, with 10 bases between. This CDR3 contains 12 residues. Germline CDR1 reads KGHSH; CDR2 reads LQKENI. CDR3 nucleotides: TGTGCCAGCTCACCAGACCAAGGAGCGCAGTATTTT. This translates into CASSPDQGAQYF.

This clone was seen only once. The chain links TRBV2 to TRBJ2-4, with 9 nucleotides matching TRBD1. Per germline, CDR1 SNHLY and CDR2 FYNNEI. This CDR3 has 13 residues. V lost 7 bases and J lost 5; bases outside the gene matches: 3. The CDR3 DNA reads TGTGCCAGCACGGGACAGGGCCAAAACATTCAGTACTTC. It is translated as CASTGQGQNIQYF.

This rearrangement joins TRBV28 to TRBJ2-1; the D gene is possibly TRBD2 (6 bases). The length of the CDR3 is 14 residues. Trimming left V 7 bases short and J 5 bases short, with 15 bases between. The germline CDR1 and CDR2 sequences are MDHEN and SYDVKM. CDR3 sequence (DNA): TGTGCCAGCACTCTTGTGGGACTGAACAATGAGCAGTTCTTC. It translates to CASTLVGLNNEQFF.

The chain combines TRBV7-8 with TRBJ2-7; 11 nucleotides align to TRBD2. Per germline, CDR1 SGHVS and CDR2 FQNEAQ. V trimming: 6 bases; J trimming: 5 bases; junction bases outside the gene matches: 9. The CDR3 contains 15 residues. CDR3 DNA: TGTGCCAGCAGGGTAGCGGGAGGGCCTTCAGACGAGCAGTACTTC. It codes for CASRVAGGPSDEQYF. Looking up the rest from reference TRBV7-8 and TRBJ2-7 gives the full variable domain: GAGVSQSPRYKVAKRGQDVALRCDPISGHVSLFWYQQALGQGPEFLTYFQNEAQLDKSGLPSDRFFAERPEGSVSTLKIQRTQQEDSAVYLCASRVAGGPSDEQYFGPGTRLTVT.

This clone has just a few counts. The rearrangement joins TRBV6-1 to TRBJ1-4; D possibly corresponds to TRBD1 (6 bases). Trimming shortened V by 11 bases and J by 4 bases, and 14 bases separated the two germline ends. CDR1 is MNHNS and CDR2 is SASEGT in the germline V gene. The CDR3 has 13 residues. The CDR3 region is CAAFDRHNEKLFF. The CDR3 nucleotides are TGTGCCGCCTTCGACAGGCATAATGAAAAACTGTTTTTT.

V is TRBV6-5 and J is TRBJ1-2; perhaps TRBD1 as D (5 bases). V gave up 2 bases and J gave up 1 base, with 11 bases separating them. The CDR3 consists of 15 residues. Germline V gives CDR1 MNHEY, CDR2 SVGAGI. The CDR3 DNA reads as TGTGCCAGCAGTTACGGGACGGAGGGTAACTATGGCTACACCTTC. It is translated as CASSYGTEGNYGYTF.

The V and J genes are TRBV6-1 and TRBJ2-5; D unclear. The CDR3 is made up of 13 amino acids. Looked up from germline, CDR1 is MNHNS and CDR2 is SASEGT. Trimming removed 1 base from V and 1 base from J, with 4 bases in between. The DNA of the CDR3 is TGTGCCAGCAGTGAAGTCTCCCAAGAGACCCAGTACTTC. Residues: CASSEVSQETQYF.

This clone was picked up a small number of times. The V and J genes are TRBV15 and TRBJ2-2; maybe TRBD1 (5 bases). Germline V gene lookup returns CDR1 LNHNV and CDR2 YYDKDF (reference sequence). Trimming removed 0 bases from V and 1 base from J, with 6 bases in between. CDR3 length equals 15 residues. DNA of the CDR3: TGTGCCACCAGCAGAGATACAGGGAACACCGGGGAGCTGTTTTTT. Translated: CATSRDTGNTGELFF.

This clone was recorded many times. The V call is TRBV4-3, the J call TRBJ1-5; TRBD1 agrees at 8 bases. There are 15 residues in the CDR3. Germline loops: CDR1 LGHNA, CDR2 YSLEER. Germline trimming cut 1 base from V and 1 base from J; bases unmatched to any gene: 0. CDR3 nucleotide sequence: TGCGCCAGCAGCCAAGGGGACAGGAGCAATCAGCCCCAGCATTTT. Amino acids: CASSQGDRSNQPQHF.

The chain combines TRBV7-8 with TRBJ2-3; 9 bases are shared with TRBD2. The CDR3 has 17 residues. The junction had 15 bases not matched to a gene; V was cut back by 5 bases and J by 6 bases. Germline CDR1 and CDR2: SGHVS and FQNEAQ. The CDR3 region is CASSPRLGLAGFDTQYF. CDR3 coding DNA: TGTGCCAGCAGCCCCCGGCTGGGGCTAGCGGGATTCGATACGCAGTATTTT.

The rearrangement uses TRBV9 and TRBJ2-5; possible D gene TRBD1, 5 bases. The germline V and J ends were trimmed by 3 bases and 4 bases, with 16 bases remaining between them. This CDR3 comprises 15 residues. Germline CDR1 is SGDLS and CDR2 is YYNGEE. CDR3 DNA sequence: TGTGCCAGCAGCGAAACCCCGACAGTTCGAGAGACCCAGTACTTC. This codes for CASSETPTVRETQYF.

The rearrangement links TRBV4-1 to TRBJ2-7; 14 nucleotides agree with TRBD2. The ends lost 3 bases at V and 7 bases at J; junction bases unmatched: 5. Germline CDR1 MGHRA, CDR2 YSYEKL. The CDR3 runs to 15 residues. In DNA, the CDR3 is TGCGCCAGCAGCCAGACTAGCGGGAGGGCCGTGGAGCAGTACTTC. This encodes CASSQTSGRAVEQYF.

The V call is TRBV30, the J call TRBJ2-6, with unresolved D. Germline V gene lookup returns CDR1 GTSNPN and CDR2 SVGIG (reference sequence). V lost 4 bases to trimming and J lost 0 bases, with 7 bases between them. The CDR3 covers 14 residues. The CDR3: CAWTSGSGANVLTF. The DNA for the CDR3 is TGTGCCTGGACTTCCGGCTCTGGGGCCAACGTCCTGACTTTC.

The rearrangement joins TRBV27 to TRBJ2-7; tentatively, D is TRBD2 (5 bases). The CDR3 runs to 12 residues. V dropped 5 bases and J dropped 7 bases, with 12 bases sitting between them. CDR1 MNHEY and CDR2 SMNVEV come from the germline V gene (reference sequence). CDR3: CASSIESGEQYF. The CDR3, as DNA: TGTGCCAGCAGTATAGAGAGCGGAGAGCAGTACTTC.

The chain uses TRBV19 and TRBJ2-1, with D perhaps matching TRBD1 (6 bases). With 5 bases removed from V and 2 bases from J, the gap between germline ends came to 10 bases. The CDR3 totals 14 residues. In germline, CDR1 is LNHDA, CDR2 SQIVND (reference sequence). CDR3 sequence (DNA): TGTGCCAGTAGTCCCCAGGGGCCCTACAATGAGCAGTTCTTC. Encoded protein: CASSPQGPYNEQFF.